The rows below give T cell receptor beta chains drawn from one sample of a study of blood T cell repertoires in COVID-19. Clones were read by immunoSEQ multiplex PCR, and TCRdb kept only the in-frame ones, dropping some. The sample lists about 240,000 clones; approximately 87% were seen once. The sequenced sample consisted of peripheral blood. Source of these receptors: a man aged 55 to 70 with acute or convalescent COVID-19. Both conserved end residues are part of each CDR3. A D gene is named only where the DNA matches it firmly. The size entry is marked missing in some rows and otherwise reads once, few, many or a size class.

DNA	CDR3	D	size	V	J
TGCAGTGCCGGGGAAGCTGGGGAGCAGTACTTC	CSAGEAGEQYF	.	.	TRBV20-1	TRBJ2-7
TGTGCCAGCAGCCTAGGCGGGACCAATCGGGGCGAGCAGTACTTC	CASSLGGTNRGEQYF	.	.	TRBV7-9	TRBJ2-7
TGCGCCAGCAGCTTGGGGGTCCCCGGACAGGGAGATCACGAGCAGTACTTC	CASSLGVPGQGDHEQYF	TRBD1	.	TRBV5-1	TRBJ2-7
TGTGCCAGCAGCTTAGGGGGACAGGGGATTTATGGCTACACCTTC	CASSLGGQGIYGYTF	TRBD1	.	TRBV7-9	TRBJ1-2
TGTGCCAGCAGCTTGGGGACAAACTTAAACTATGGCTACACCTTC	CASSLGTNLNYGYTF	.	.	TRBV11-1	TRBJ1-2
TGTGCTAGTGGTTTGGTCCAGCCCGGGGATGGCTACACCTTC	CASGLVQPGDGYTF	.	.	TRBV12-5	TRBJ1-2
TGTGCCGGCAGTACACCCGGAGGGCTTACGGGTGGCTACACCTTC	CAGSTPGGLTGGYTF	.	once	TRBV28	TRBJ1-2
TGTGCCAGCAGCTCTCTTAGTGGAGCCAAAAACATTCAGTACTTC	CASSSLSGAKNIQYF	.	few	TRBV28	TRBJ2-4
TGTGCCAGCAGTGAGACAGGGGTTAGGGAAAAACTGTTTTTT	CASSETGVREKLFF	TRBD1	.	TRBV2	TRBJ1-4
TGTGCCAGCAGCTTAGAGGGGACTAACTACTATGGCTACACCTTC	CASSLEGTNYYGYTF	.	once	TRBV7-9	TRBJ1-2
TGCGCCAGCAGGCCCAACGCCGGGACAGGGAGGGGCGACATTCAGTACTTC	CASRPNAGTGRGDIQYF	TRBD1	once	TRBV5-1	TRBJ2-4
TGTGCCAGTAGTTTCTCGCCGGGACTAGCGGGAGGAGGCTCCTACAATGAGCAGTTCTTC	CASSFSPGLAGGGSYNEQFF	TRBD2	.	TRBV19	TRBJ2-1
TGTGCCAGTAGTATATCTAGCGGGAGCTCCTACAATGAGCAGTTCTTC	CASSISSGSSYNEQFF	TRBD2	.	TRBV19	TRBJ2-1
TGTGCCAGCAGTTTATATGGAGGGGGCGGGCCCAGAGGGAACACTGAAGCTTTCTTT	CASSLYGGGGPRGNTEAFF	TRBD1	.	TRBV27	TRBJ1-1